Below are 26 T cell receptor beta chains sequenced from a single sample in a study of PD-1 blockade in mismatch repair-deficient tumors. Using immunoSEQ multiplex PCR, the repertoire was profiled, and TCRdb retains in-frame clones only, with some absent. Here the sample spans about 14,000 clones, less than 90% being singletons. No antigen has been assigned to these receptors. Time point described: approximately nine-day in vitro stimulation with candidate neoantigen peptide 4. This specimen was cells cultured in vitro, taken from a patient treated with pembrolizumab. The receptor source for this set is an adult with mismatch repair-deficient cancer.

This clone turned up a few times. The J gene is TRBJ1-3, the V gene TRBV4-1; 8 bases are shared with TRBD1. J gave up 4 bases and V 2 bases, and 1 base lay outside the gene matches. The CDR3 has 14 amino acids. CDR1 and CDR2 from the germline V gene are MGHRA and YSYEKL. CDR3 in DNA: TGCGCCAGCAGCCAAAGGACAGGGGGAAACACCATATATTTT. Translated, it gives CASSQRTGGNTIYF.

The chain is built from TRBV27 and TRBJ1-2; a weak D match, TRBD1 (6 bases). CDR3 length: 16 residues. Germline V gives CDR1 MNHEY, CDR2 SMNVEV (reference sequence). V was shortened by 0 bases and J by 4 bases, with 15 bases between the two germline ends. Here the CDR3 reads CASSLSRDRPLYGYTF. The CDR3 region has the DNA TGTGCCAGCAGTTTATCCAGAGACAGGCCGCTCTATGGCTACACCTTC.

The chain carries TRBV5-1 and TRBJ2-5; no firm D call. The germline V gene encodes CDR1 SGHRS and CDR2 YFSETQ. V was cut by 0 bases and J by 4 bases, with 10 bases left in between. This CDR3 contains 14 residues. CDR3 DNA sequence: TGCGCCAGCAGCTTGGACGGAAGGGCAGAGACCCAGTACTTC. Residues: CASSLDGRAETQYF.

This clone was seen just once. The V call is TRBV11-1, the J call TRBJ2-7; D may be TRBD2 (5 bases). The germline V and J ends were trimmed by 7 bases and 7 bases, with 17 bases remaining between them. Germline CDR1 is SGHAT and CDR2 is FQDESV (reference sequence). The CDR3 consists of 13 residues. Written as DNA, the CDR3 is TGTGCCAGCACCCCCCCGGGGTCGAGGGAGCAGTACTTC. Encoded protein: CASTPPGSREQYF.

The sample holds a few counts of this clone. The gene calls are TRBV2 and TRBJ2-7; a possible D gene is TRBD1 (6 bases). Germline V gene lookup returns CDR1 SNHLY and CDR2 FYNNEI. V lost 5 bases to trimming and J lost 3 bases, with 14 bases between them. The CDR3 spans 14 residues. CDR3 residues: CASSTHRVNYEQYF. The CDR3, as DNA: TGTGCCAGCAGTACCCACAGGGTGAACTACGAGCAGTACTTC.

J is TRBJ2-5 and V is TRBV13, with D unresolved. The CDR3 loop spans 11 amino acids. Germline-derived CDR1 and CDR2 are PRHDT and FYEKMQ (reference sequence). Trimming took 2 bases from V and 5 from J, leaving 3 bases between them. The CDR3 nucleotides are TGTGCCAGCAGCTTACAGGAGACCCAGTACTTC. Its translation: CASSLQETQYF.

This clone was found once. The CDR3 DNA reads as TGTGCCAGCGGAGGGAGTTGGATCGACATTCAGTACTTC. It specifies CASGGSWIDIQYF. The chain is built from TRBV2 and TRBJ2-4; tentatively, D is TRBD2 (6 bases). CDR3 length equals 13 residues. The V end was cut by 8 bases, the J end by 8 bases, with 16 bases between. Germline-derived CDR1 and CDR2 are SNHLY and FYNNEI.

The chain carries TRBV6-6 and TRBJ2-7; 7 bases align to TRBD1. Germline CDR1 reads MNHNY; CDR2 reads SVGAGI (reference sequence). V was pared by 4 bases and J by 3 bases, with 6 bases of the junction left unmatched. This CDR3 has 14 amino acids. CDR3 sequence: CASSSSGQFYEQYF. The CDR3 region has the DNA TGTGCCAGCAGTTCCTCGGGACAGTTCTACGAGCAGTACTTC.

The sample holds one count of this clone. The rearrangement uses TRBV27 and TRBJ2-5; TRBD2 might be the D (6 bases). The V gene's germline CDR1 is MNHEY and CDR2 SMNVEV (reference sequence). With 6 bases removed from V and 2 bases from J, the gap between germline ends came to 10 bases. The CDR3 loop spans 13 amino acids. CDR3: CASRVAGQETQYF. CDR3 sequence (DNA): TGTGCCAGCAGGGTGGCGGGGCAAGAGACCCAGTACTTC.

This clone is medium-sized (0.01 to 0.1%) by share. The chain's CDR3 is CASSLEGGPQHF. As DNA, the CDR3 is TGTGCCAGCAGCTTAGAAGGGGGCCCCCAGCATTTT. The V and J genes are TRBV7-9 and TRBJ1-5; 7 nucleotides align to TRBD1. There are 12 residues in the CDR3. Germline values: CDR1 SEHNR, CDR2 FQNEAQ (reference sequence). V shed 1 base, J shed 10 bases, and the junction held 1 base outside the gene matches.

This clone was observed once. The V call is TRBV10-3, the J call TRBJ1-2; the D gene is possibly TRBD1 (6 bases). Trimming removed 0 bases from V and 7 bases from J, with 12 bases in between. The CDR3 consists of 14 residues. In germline, CDR1 is ENHRY, CDR2 SYGVKD. DNA of the CDR3: TGTGCCATCAGTGAGTCAGGGGGGAGTGGTGGCTACACCTTC. Translating gives CAISESGGSGGYTF.

The chain uses TRBV30 and TRBJ2-5, with 9 bases identical to TRBD1. CDR1 and CDR2 from the germline V gene are GTSNPN and SVGIG (reference sequence). The CDR3 is 14 residues long. The ends lost 7 bases at V and 1 base at J; junction bases unmatched: 7. The CDR3 DNA reads TGTGCCTTCCGCGGGACAGGGAGCCAAGAGACCCAGTACTTC. Translating it yields CAFRGTGSQETQYF.

The chain couples TRBV6-5 to TRBJ2-1; 8 bases are shared with TRBD2. Losses at the gene ends were 5 bases for V and 9 bases for J; bases not matched to a gene: 9. The CDR3 has 14 amino acids. Germline CDR1 and CDR2: MNHEY and SVGAGI. This chain's CDR3 is CASSDRASGFEQFF. CDR3 nucleotide sequence: TGTGCCAGCAGTGACAGAGCTAGCGGGTTTGAGCAGTTCTTC.

Only one count was recorded for this clone. This chain links TRBV2 with TRBJ2-3; D not resolved. The V and J ends lost 2 bases and 8 bases respectively, with 5 bases between them. The germline V gene encodes CDR1 SNHLY and CDR2 FYNNEI. The CDR3 is 11 residues long. For the CDR3, the DNA is TGTGCCAGCAGTGAACTGGTTACGCAGTATTTT. Translating it yields CASSELVTQYF.

The sample holds one count of this clone. This chain joins TRBV5-6 and TRBJ1-2; no definite D call. Germline CDR1 and CDR2: SGHDT and YYEEEE. The CDR3 is 15 residues long. V lost 2 bases to trimming and J lost 0 bases, with 11 bases between them. The CDR3 sequence: CASSFPQMANYGYTF. DNA of the CDR3: TGTGCCAGCAGCTTCCCCCAGATGGCTAACTATGGCTACACCTTC.

This rearrangement joins TRBV5-1 to TRBJ2-3; the match to TRBD2 covers 10 bases. V shed 2 bases, J shed 4 bases, and the junction held 13 bases outside the gene matches. This CDR3 has 18 amino acids. Germline V gene lookup returns CDR1 SGHRS and CDR2 YFSETQ. For the CDR3, the DNA is TGCGCCAGCAGCTTAGGAGACAGGGGACTAGCGAGCGCAGATACGCAGTATTTT. It translates to CASSLGDRGLASADTQYF.

This sequence joins TRBV5-4 and TRBJ2-3; TRBD2 matches 12 bases. V gave up 3 bases and J gave up 3 bases; unmatched junction bases: 2. This CDR3 is built from 15 residues. CDR1 is SGHNT, CDR2 YYREEE, per germline (reference sequence). This CDR3 is CASSSGLAGTDTQYF. The DNA for the CDR3 is TGTGCCAGCAGCTCAGGACTAGCGGGAACAGATACGCAGTATTTT. Combining the CDR3 with reference TRBV5-4 and TRBJ2-3 gives the whole variable domain ETGVTQSPTHLIKTRGQQVTLRCSSQSGHNTVSWYQQALGQGPQFIFQYYREEENGRGNFPPRFSGLQFPNYSSELNVNALELDDSALYLCASSSGLAGTDTQYFGPGTRLTVL.

The rearrangement joins TRBV5-1 to TRBJ2-1; 8 positions match TRBD2. The CDR3 has 16 amino acids. The ends lost 3 bases at V and 3 bases at J; junction bases unmatched: 8. CDR1 and CDR2 (germline): SGHRS, YFSETQ. CDR3 protein: CASSSLLAASYNEQFF. CDR3 in DNA: TGCGCCAGCAGCTCCTTACTAGCGGCCAGCTACAATGAGCAGTTCTTC. Filled out from reference TRBV5-1 and TRBJ2-1, the complete variable domain reads KAGVTQTPRYLIKTRGQQVTLSCSPISGHRSVSWYQQTPGQGLQFLFEYFSETQRNKGNFPGRFSGRQFSNSRSEMNVSTLELGDSALYLCASSSLLAASYNEQFFGPGTRLTVL.

The CDR3 region has the DNA TGTGCCAGCAGTTCCCCCCCCTACGAGCAGTACTTC. Protein product: CASSSPPYEQYF. J is TRBJ2-7 and V is TRBV28; D remains unclear. The CDR3 has 12 residues. Trimming took 4 bases from V and 2 from J, leaving 6 bases between them. The V gene's germline CDR1 is MDHEN and CDR2 SYDVKM. The whole variable domain, remainder taken from reference TRBV28 and TRBJ2-7, is DVKVTQSSRYLVKRTGEKVFLECVQDMDHENMFWYRQDPGLGLRLIYFSYDVKMKEKGDIPEGYSVSREKKERFSLILESASTNQTSMYLCASSSPPYEQYFGPGTRLTVT.

The chain links TRBV2 to TRBJ1-2; D possibly corresponds to TRBD1 (5 bases). Germline CDR1 is SNHLY and CDR2 is FYNNEI. The CDR3 runs to 13 residues. Trimming took off 4 bases at V and 6 bases at J, with 12 bases between the two ends. The CDR3 DNA reads as TGTGCCAGCAGTGGTACAGGAGGCGATGGCTACACCTTC. The encoded protein is CASSGTGGDGYTF.

The chain joins TRBV30 to TRBJ2-1; tentatively, D is TRBD1 (5 bases). Per germline, CDR1 GTSNPN and CDR2 SVGIG (reference sequence). Deletions cut 1 base from V and 8 bases from J, with 9 bases between. The CDR3 is 12 amino acids. The CDR3, as DNA: TGTGCCTGGAGTGACCTAGGGGATGAGCAGTTCTTC. It yields the protein CAWSDLGDEQFF.

The chain has TRBV28 and TRBJ2-1; perhaps D is TRBD1 or TRBD2 (5 bases each). V lost 5 bases and J 5 bases, leaving 19 bases between the germline ends. The CDR3 contains 16 residues. Germline CDR1 and CDR2: MDHEN and SYDVKM. The CDR3 nucleotides read TGTGCCAGCAGTCTCGTTGGGGGAGTTGGCCACAATGAGCAGTTCTTC. Translation: CASSLVGGVGHNEQFF.

The chain joins TRBV18 to TRBJ2-5; unclear D gene. The V end was cut by 3 bases, the J end by 1 base, with 12 bases between. The germline CDR1 and CDR2 sequences are KGHSH and LQKENI. The CDR3 extends over 15 amino acids. The CDR3 coding sequence is TGTGCCAGCTCACCGCGGCCCCAGTCCCAAGAGACCCAGTACTTC. It encodes CASSPRPQSQETQYF.

This chain uses TRBV7-8 with TRBJ1-1; TRBD1 agrees at 9 bases. This CDR3 comprises 15 residues. V lost 1 base, J lost 7 bases, and 7 bases stayed unmatched. Germline V gives CDR1 SGHVS, CDR2 FQNEAQ. This CDR3 is CASSLVGQGRYEAFF. In DNA, the CDR3 is TGTGCCAGCAGCTTAGTAGGACAGGGGCGTTATGAAGCTTTCTTT. The full variable domain, its missing parts supplied by reference TRBV7-8 and TRBJ1-1, is GAGVSQSPRYKVAKRGQDVALRCDPISGHVSLFWYQQALGQGPEFLTYFQNEAQLDKSGLPSDRFFAERPEGSVSTLKIQRTQQEDSAVYLCASSLVGQGRYEAFFGQGTRLTVV.

V gene TRBV5-1 combines with J gene TRBJ1-6, with 9 positions matching TRBD1. The CDR3 sequence is 15 residues long. Trimming removed 0 bases from V and 11 bases from J; junction bases left unmatched: 6. Germline-derived CDR1 and CDR2 are SGHRS and YFSETQ. The CDR3: CASSLGDREFAPLHF. DNA of the CDR3: TGCGCCAGCAGCTTGGGGGACAGGGAGTTTGCACCCCTCCACTTT.

The chain recombines TRBV19 with TRBJ2-1, with TRBD2 identical over 12 bases. The germline CDR1 and CDR2 sequences are LNHDA and SQIVND (reference sequence). With 7 bases clipped from V and 9 bases from J, the junction kept 13 bases outside the gene matches. CDR3 size: 16 residues. This CDR3 reads CASTLAAASGRGEQFF. The CDR3 nucleotides read TGTGCCAGTACCCTAGCTGCGGCTAGCGGGAGGGGTGAGCAGTTCTTC.